These 32 T cell receptor beta chains were all obtained from the same sample, sequenced in a study of T cell responses to AZD1222 COVID-19 vaccine. TCRdb's copy holds only in-frame clones and misses some; the assay was immunoSEQ multiplex PCR. In the table there are about 86,000 clones, roughly nine tenths of which are singletons. The sequenced sample was peripheral blood, obtained on day 0 of AZD1222 vaccination. All receptors derive from an adult in good health.

This chain uses TRBV11-1 with TRBJ2-3; the D is unclear. The CDR3 consists of 13 residues. The ends were cut back, 5 bases at V and 0 bases at J, with 6 bases in the middle. Germline V gene sequence: CDR1 SGHAT, CDR2 FQDESV (reference sequence). CDR3 amino acids: CASSKDSTDTQYF. DNA for the CDR3: TGTGCCAGCAGCAAGGACAGCACAGATACGCAGTATTTT.

The V and J genes are TRBV7-9 and TRBJ1-4; D is uncertain. The CDR3 runs 15 residues. Germline CDR1 reads SEHNR; CDR2 reads FQNEAQ (reference sequence). The V end was cut by 8 bases, the J end by 7 bases, with 20 bases between. The CDR3, as DNA: TGTGCCAGCGGGGTTTCAAGGGCGTTCAGTGAAAAACTGTTTTTT. It translates to CASGVSRAFSEKLFF.

The chain employs TRBV18 and TRBJ2-1; 11 positions match TRBD2. Germline V gene data show CDR1 as KGHSH and CDR2 as LQKENI. The CDR3 is made up of 16 amino acids. The J segment lost 10 bases and the V segment lost 5 bases, leaving 13 bases of the junction unmatched. This CDR3 reads CASSTGTSGGVREQFF. CDR3 nucleotide sequence: TGTGCCAGCTCAACCGGGACTAGCGGAGGGGTTCGGGAGCAGTTCTTC. Complete variable domain (other parts from reference TRBV18 and TRBJ2-1): NAGVMQNPRHLVRRRGQEARLRCSPMKGHSHVYWYRQLPEEGLKFMVYLQKENIIDESGMPKERFSAEFPKEGPSILRIQQVVRGDSAAYFCASSTGTSGGVREQFFGPGTRLTVL.

The J gene is TRBJ2-4, the V gene TRBV19; TRBD1 is a possible D gene (6 bases). The germline V gene has CDR1 LNHDA and CDR2 SQIVND (reference sequence). The CDR3 is 13 amino acids. V lost 6 bases to trimming and J lost 11 bases, with 17 bases between them. The chain's CDR3 is CASSLLGQPFQYF. CDR3 nucleotides: TGTGCCAGTAGCCTACTAGGACAGCCCTTTCAGTACTTC.

Of note for this clone: One end of the junction varies from germline; a read error may be responsible. This CDR3 reads CASRFGPATNGKLFF. CDR3 DNA sequence: TGTGCCAGCAGGTTCGGACCTGCAACTAATGGAAAACTGTTTTTT. This sequence joins TRBV28 and TRBJ1-4; D is undetermined. This CDR3 has 15 amino acids. CDR1 and CDR2 (germline): MDHEN, SYDVKM.

V is TRBV24-1 and J is TRBJ1-2; no definite D call. The V and J ends lost 9 bases and 3 bases respectively, with 10 bases between them. Germline V gene data show CDR1 as KGHDR and CDR2 as SFDVKD. CDR3 length equals 12 residues. The CDR3 region is CATSPGDYGYTF. The CDR3 region has the DNA TGTGCCACCTCTCCGGGCGACTATGGCTACACCTTC.

The rearrangement joins TRBV5-8 to TRBJ1-1, with D maybe TRBD1 (6 bases). V was pared by 6 bases and J by 1 base, with 19 bases between. Germline lookup yields CDR1 SGHTS and CDR2 YDEGEE. The CDR3 covers 16 residues. CDR3 nucleotides: TGTGCCAGCACCCTCATCGGGGGGCCGCGGAACACTGAAGCTTTCTTT. Translation: CASTLIGGPRNTEAFF.

The gene calls are TRBV5-1 and TRBJ2-4; unclear D gene. The CDR3 loop spans 15 amino acids. Germline-derived CDR1 and CDR2 are SGHRS and YFSETQ. Trimming removed 6 bases at V and 0 bases at J, with 13 bases between. In DNA form, the CDR3 reads TGCGCCAGCACCGGTGATGGGCTAGCCAAAAACATTCAGTACTTC. Translating it yields CASTGDGLAKNIQYF.

V and J are TRBV10-3 and TRBJ1-1, with D tentatively TRBD1 (5 bases). Germline lookup yields CDR1 ENHRY and CDR2 SYGVKD. V lost 10 bases, J lost 4 bases, and 22 bases lay in between. CDR3 length: 15 residues. CDR3 coding DNA: TGTGCCACCCGCCAAGGTGGGGGTAGTGTCACTGAAGCTTTCTTT. It encodes CATRQGGGSVTEAFF.

V and J are TRBV2 and TRBJ2-1, with 8 positions matching TRBD1. Germline V gene lookup returns CDR1 SNHLY and CDR2 FYNNEI. V shed 6 bases, J shed 5 bases, and the junction held 6 bases outside the gene matches. The CDR3 extends over 14 amino acids. Written as DNA, the CDR3 is TGTGCCAGCAGGATGGGACAGGCCAACAATGAGCAGTTCTTC. Protein: CASRMGQANNEQFF.

The CDR3 protein is CASSPLTGEPSYNEQFF. The CDR3 DNA follows: TGTGCCAGCAGCCCCCTGACAGGGGAACCATCCTACAATGAGCAGTTCTTC. This chain connects TRBV3-1 (or the pseudogene TRBV3-2) to TRBJ2-1; 8 nucleotides align to TRBD1. The CDR3 covers 17 residues. Germline CDR1 is LGHDT and CDR2 is YNNKEL (reference sequence). V was pared by 4 bases and J by 1 base, with 9 bases of the junction left unmatched.

V gene TRBV7-6 combines with J gene TRBJ2-3; 14 nucleotides align to TRBD2. The length of the CDR3 is 19 residues. Per the germline V gene, CDR1 is SGHVS and CDR2 is FNYEAQ. Trimming removed 1 base from V and 5 bases from J; junction bases left unmatched: 11. In DNA form, the CDR3 reads TGTGCCAGCAGCTTAGTCTCGGGACTAGCGGGAGTTTATTTAGATACGCAGTATTTT. This sequence encodes CASSLVSGLAGVYLDTQYF.

CDR3 in DNA: TGTGCCAGCAGTTTATCGCCCGGGGTAGGGGCGTCGGCCACTGAAGCTTTCTTT. This codes for CASSLSPGVGASATEAFF. J is TRBJ1-1 and V is TRBV27, with D possibly matching TRBD1 (5 bases). Trimming pared 0 bases from V and 4 bases from J, leaving 21 bases between. This CDR3 has 18 amino acids. Germline V gene lookup returns CDR1 MNHEY and CDR2 SMNVEV (reference sequence).

J is TRBJ1-2 and V is TRBV5-6; a weak D match, TRBD1 (5 bases). This CDR3 contains 15 residues. Trimming took 7 bases from V and 1 from J, leaving 17 bases between them. The germline V gene encodes CDR1 SGHDT and CDR2 YYEEEE. CDR3 sequence reads: CASATGRRNNYGYTF. The CDR3 nucleotides are TGTGCCAGCGCGACGGGGCGCCGAAATAACTATGGCTACACCTTC.

V is TRBV18 and J is TRBJ2-2; 7 nucleotides align to TRBD2. The V segment lost 2 bases and the J segment 4 bases; nucleotides outside the gene matches: 7. The CDR3 spans 16 residues. Germline loops: CDR1 KGHSH, CDR2 LQKENI. The CDR3 is CASSPKAQRGTGELFF. CDR3 bases: TGTGCCAGCTCACCAAAGGCCCAGCGGGGCACCGGGGAGCTGTTTTTT.

V and J are TRBV2 and TRBJ1-4, with D perhaps TRBD1 (5 bases). V lost 7 bases and J lost 2, with 8 bases in between. Germline V gene data show CDR1 as SNHLY and CDR2 as FYNNEI. CDR3 length equals 13 residues. The CDR3 reads CASKGRTNEKLFF. Here the CDR3 DNA reads TGTGCCAGCAAGGGACGGACTAATGAAAAACTGTTTTTT. Complete variable domain (other parts from reference TRBV2 and TRBJ1-4): EPEVTQTPSHQVTQMGQEVILRCVPISNHLYFYWYRQILGQKVEFLVSFYNNEISEKSEIFDDQFSVERPDGSNFTLKIRSTKLEDSAMYFCASKGRTNEKLFFGSGTQLSVL.

The chain recombines TRBV5-1 with TRBJ2-2; the match to TRBD2 covers 12 bases. CDR3 length: 18 residues. Trimming took 4 bases from V and 2 from J; bases not matched to a gene: 9. Germline CDR1 is SGHRS and CDR2 is YFSETQ. The CDR3 sequence: CASSTPGLAGRNTGELFF. CDR3 DNA: TGCGCCAGCAGCACCCCGGGACTAGCGGGTAGAAACACCGGGGAGCTGTTTTTT.

This chain uses TRBV6-6 with TRBJ2-5; 8 positions match TRBD2. From germline, CDR1 is MNHNY and CDR2 SVGAGI (reference sequence). The CDR3 extends over 16 amino acids. V dropped 7 bases and J dropped 5; count of bases not matched to a gene: 15. CDR3 protein: CASTEPSRGGLETQYF. The CDR3, as DNA: TGTGCCAGCACCGAACCTAGCCGGGGGGGCCTGGAGACCCAGTACTTC.

This chain joins TRBV10-3 and TRBJ2-7; TRBD1 matches 8 bases. The V gene's germline CDR1 is ENHRY and CDR2 SYGVKD. Trimming removed 2 bases from V and 5 bases from J; junction bases left unmatched: 14. This CDR3 is built from 17 residues. The CDR3, as DNA: TGTGCCATCAGTGAGACACTAGTTTCGGACAGGGCCAACGAGCAGTACTTC. It encodes CAISETLVSDRANEQYF.

This clone was observed once. The genes are TRBV7-9 and TRBJ1-1; D is possibly TRBD1 (6 bases). CDR3 length: 15 residues. Trimming removed 7 bases at V and 4 bases at J, with 19 bases between. Per the germline V gene, CDR1 is SEHNR and CDR2 is FQNEAQ (reference sequence). The CDR3 region is CASTKGGQLGTEAFF. DNA of the CDR3: TGTGCCAGCACCAAAGGAGGACAGTTGGGCACTGAAGCTTTCTTT.

The V gene is TRBV19, the J gene TRBJ2-3; a weak D match, TRBD1 (5 bases). Trimming cost V 3 bases and J 6 bases, with 13 bases left between them. Per the germline V gene, CDR1 is LNHDA and CDR2 is SQIVND (reference sequence). The CDR3 sequence is 14 residues long. CDR3 DNA sequence: TGTGCCAGTAGTATTCCCAGGGTAGGGGATACGCAGTATTTT. Translating it yields CASSIPRVGDTQYF.

The gene calls are TRBV5-1 and TRBJ2-1; 9 bases agree with TRBD1. Germline V gene sequence: CDR1 SGHRS, CDR2 YFSETQ. The CDR3 extends over 16 amino acids. V lost 0 bases and J lost 2; bases outside the gene matches: 3. The DNA for the CDR3 is TGCGCCAGCAGCTTGGAGGGACAGGGCCCCTACAATGAGCAGTTCTTC. This codes for CASSLEGQGPYNEQFF. Supplemented by reference TRBV5-1 and TRBJ2-1, the full variable domain reads KAGVTQTPRYLIKTRGQQVTLSCSPISGHRSVSWYQQTPGQGLQFLFEYFSETQRNKGNFPGRFSGRQFSNSRSEMNVSTLELGDSALYLCASSLEGQGPYNEQFFGPGTRLTVL.

The CDR3 bases are TGTGCCACCAGCGGTTACGGGGGCTACAATGAGCAGTTCTTC. This codes for CATSGYGGYNEQFF. This chain uses TRBV15 with TRBJ2-1, with D possibly matching TRBD2 (6 bases). V shed 5 bases and J shed 3 bases, with 11 bases lying between them. CDR1 and CDR2 from the germline V gene are LNHNV and YYDKDF (reference sequence). This CDR3 region has 14 residues. Full variable domain (outside the CDR3, taken from reference TRBV15 and TRBJ2-1): DAMVIQNPRYQVTQFGKPVTLSCSQTLNHNVMYWYQQKSSQAPKLLFHYYDKDFNNEADTPDNFQSRRPNTSFCFLDIRSPGLGDTAMYLCATSGYGGYNEQFFGPGTRLTVL.

This chain uses TRBV28 with TRBJ1-2; no definite D call. V was cut by 2 bases and J by 4 bases, with 11 bases left in between. The length of the CDR3 is 14 residues. Germline V gene lookup returns CDR1 MDHEN and CDR2 SYDVKM. Here the CDR3 DNA reads TGTGCCAGCAGTTTAGGTCGAAGCGGCTATGGCTACACCTTC. This sequence encodes CASSLGRSGYGYTF.

This chain links TRBV28 with TRBJ2-7, with TRBD1 matching 10 bases. The CDR3 is made up of 15 amino acids. Germline V gene data show CDR1 as MDHEN and CDR2 as SYDVKM. V lost 3 bases to trimming and J lost 5 bases; unmatched junction nucleotides: 7. The CDR3 coding sequence is TGTGCCAGCAGTTTTATTGACAGGGGGCCAAACGAGCAGTACTTC. The encoded protein is CASSFIDRGPNEQYF.

This clone was observed a handful of times. This chain's CDR3 is CASSFGVGTGYEQYF. The CDR3 region has the DNA TGCGCCAGCAGCTTCGGAGTGGGGACAGGCTACGAGCAGTACTTC. J is TRBJ2-7 and V is TRBV5-1; 8 bases agree with TRBD1. Germline loops: CDR1 SGHRS, CDR2 YFSETQ. J lost 3 bases, V lost 2 bases, and 7 bases had no gene match. The CDR3 is 15 amino acids.

The chain couples TRBV14 to TRBJ2-7, with 9 bases fitting TRBD1. Germline V gene sequence: CDR1 SGHDN, CDR2 FVKESK. The CDR3 sequence is 15 residues long. V lost 4 bases and J lost 3; bases outside the gene matches: 7. The CDR3 sequence: CASSRGQGMRYEQYF. DNA for the CDR3: TGTGCCAGCAGCCGAGGACAGGGGATGCGCTACGAGCAGTACTTC.

This clone was picked up one time. This sequence joins TRBV3-1 (or the pseudogene TRBV3-2) and TRBJ1-4, with TRBD1 identical over 7 bases. Germline CDR1 LGHDT, CDR2 YNNKEL (reference sequence). With 4 bases clipped from V and 4 bases from J, the junction kept 9 bases outside the gene matches. The CDR3 extends over 16 amino acids. The CDR3 protein is CASSPYRDRFNEKLFF. The DNA of the CDR3 is TGTGCCAGCAGCCCCTACCGGGACAGATTTAATGAAAAACTGTTTTTT.

This chain joins TRBV4-2 and TRBJ1-5; D gene unclear. V was shortened by 0 bases and J by 6 bases, with 6 bases between the two germline ends. The CDR3 spans 13 residues. The V gene's germline CDR1 is LGHNA and CDR2 YNFKEQ. CDR3 region: CASSQDLGQPQHF. The DNA for the CDR3 is TGTGCCAGCAGCCAAGATCTGGGTCAGCCCCAGCATTTT.

A few counts support this clone. The chain couples TRBV5-1 to TRBJ2-3; D gene ambiguous. The germline V gene has CDR1 SGHRS and CDR2 YFSETQ. The CDR3 contains 12 residues. Deletions cut 0 bases from V and 6 bases from J, with 5 bases between. The CDR3 protein is CASSLVGDTQYF. DNA for the CDR3: TGCGCCAGCAGCTTGGTAGGGGATACGCAGTATTTT.

The chain is built from TRBV29-1 and TRBJ1-3, with TRBD1 as a possible D gene (5 bases). This CDR3 has 13 amino acids. Germline V gene data show CDR1 as SQVTM and CDR2 as ANQGSEA. Trimming shortened V by 7 bases and J by 1 base, and 11 bases separated the two germline ends. CDR3 nucleotides: TGCAGCGGGGGGATGGCGTCTGGAAACACCATATATTTT. This codes for CSGGMASGNTIYF.

The V call is TRBV7-8, the J call TRBJ2-1; D is unclear. The CDR3 consists of 16 residues. V dropped 1 base and J dropped 2 bases, with 12 bases sitting between them. Germline CDR1 is SGHVS and CDR2 is FQNEAQ. The CDR3 region is CASSLEAERPYNEQFF. The CDR3 coding sequence is TGTGCCAGCAGCTTAGAGGCCGAAAGACCCTACAATGAGCAGTTCTTC.